This TCR beta chain was recorded in a study of T cell responses to AZD1222 COVID-19 vaccine. Germline CDR1 reads SNHLY; CDR2 reads FYNNEI. The CDR3 extends over 15 amino acids. V lost 7 bases and J lost 6, with 16 bases in between. The repertoire was sequenced with immunoSEQ multiplex PCR; TCRdb's copy has only in-frame clones and lacks some. This sample carries approximately 210,000 clones, just over 90% of them seen once, and the ten largest clones take under 4%. Overall study results and limits: Epitopes outside B.1.351 and B.1.1.7 mutated regions reportedly drew nearly half of spike TCRs. Regions 160-218 and 743-854 held dominance among vaccine-associated CD4 TCRs, which spanned spike. At baseline, just a handful of AZD1222 recipients tested seropositive.

About this clone itself: Its specificity is unknown.

The sequences come from peripheral blood, collected 28 days after the second AZD1222 dose. The chain uses TRBV2 and TRBJ1-6; D gene ambiguous. This TCR was recovered from an adult who received the AZD1222 COVID-19 vaccine. The CDR3 DNA sequence: TGTGCCAGCATGCCCCGCATATTGGGTAATTCACCCCTCCACTTT. Translation: CASMPRILGNSPLHF.